This TCR gamma chain originates from a study of intestinal T cells in coeliac disease. For each case, the template was genomic DNA from ten roughly 4.7-µm formalin-fixed paraffin-embedded scrolls. With 6 bases clipped from V and 0 bases from J, the junction kept 14 bases outside the gene matches. Germline V gene lookup returns CDR1 EGSTGY and CDR2 YDSYTSSV. The CDR3 has 16 residues. The TRG library came from about 200 ng of biopsy DNA amplified with LymphoTrack primers. TCRdb reprocessed the multiplex PCR reads using CATT. The top ten clones hold roughly a fifth of a sample with fewer than 800 gamma-chain clones, 48% of them seen once.

Material: a duodenal biopsy. This chain connects TRGV4 to TRGJ1 or TRGJ2. The origin of this receptor is a human donor with celiac disease. The CDR3 DNA sequence: TGTGCCACCTGGATGGGCCGTTTAGAGAATTATTATAAGAAACTCTTT. Translation: CATWMGRLENYYKKLF.